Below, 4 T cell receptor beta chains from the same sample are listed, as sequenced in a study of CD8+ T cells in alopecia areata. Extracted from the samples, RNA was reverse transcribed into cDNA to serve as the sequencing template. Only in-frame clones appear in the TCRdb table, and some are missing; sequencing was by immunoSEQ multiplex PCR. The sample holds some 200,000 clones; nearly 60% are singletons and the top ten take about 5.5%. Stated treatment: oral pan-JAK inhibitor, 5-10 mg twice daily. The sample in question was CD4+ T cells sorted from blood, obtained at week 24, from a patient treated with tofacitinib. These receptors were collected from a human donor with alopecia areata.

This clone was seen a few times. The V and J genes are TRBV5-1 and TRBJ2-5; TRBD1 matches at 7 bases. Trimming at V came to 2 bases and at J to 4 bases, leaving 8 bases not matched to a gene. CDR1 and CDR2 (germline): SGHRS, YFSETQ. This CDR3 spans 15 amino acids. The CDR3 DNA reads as TGCGCCAGCAGCTTTACAGGGGAAGGGGTAGAGACCCAGTACTTC. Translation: CASSFTGEGVETQYF.

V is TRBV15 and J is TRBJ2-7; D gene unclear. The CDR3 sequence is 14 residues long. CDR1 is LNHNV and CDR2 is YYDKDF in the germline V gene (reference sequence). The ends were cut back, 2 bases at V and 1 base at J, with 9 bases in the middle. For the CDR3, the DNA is TGTGCCACCAGCAGATTCCGATCATCCTACGAGCAGTACTTC. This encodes CATSRFRSSYEQYF.

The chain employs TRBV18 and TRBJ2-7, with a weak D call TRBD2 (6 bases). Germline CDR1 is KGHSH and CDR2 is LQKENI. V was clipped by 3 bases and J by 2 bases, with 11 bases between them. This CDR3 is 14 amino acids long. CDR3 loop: CASSPGGGAYEQYF. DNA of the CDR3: TGTGCCAGCTCACCGGGGGGTGGTGCCTACGAGCAGTACTTC.

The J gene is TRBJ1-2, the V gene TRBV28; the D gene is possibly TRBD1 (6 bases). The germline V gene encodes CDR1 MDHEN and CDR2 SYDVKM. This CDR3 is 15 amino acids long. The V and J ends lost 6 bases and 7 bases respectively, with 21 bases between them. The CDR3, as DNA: TGTGCCAGCAGCGACACAGGGCCCCCCGGTCGTGGCTACACCTTC. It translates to CASSDTGPPGRGYTF.